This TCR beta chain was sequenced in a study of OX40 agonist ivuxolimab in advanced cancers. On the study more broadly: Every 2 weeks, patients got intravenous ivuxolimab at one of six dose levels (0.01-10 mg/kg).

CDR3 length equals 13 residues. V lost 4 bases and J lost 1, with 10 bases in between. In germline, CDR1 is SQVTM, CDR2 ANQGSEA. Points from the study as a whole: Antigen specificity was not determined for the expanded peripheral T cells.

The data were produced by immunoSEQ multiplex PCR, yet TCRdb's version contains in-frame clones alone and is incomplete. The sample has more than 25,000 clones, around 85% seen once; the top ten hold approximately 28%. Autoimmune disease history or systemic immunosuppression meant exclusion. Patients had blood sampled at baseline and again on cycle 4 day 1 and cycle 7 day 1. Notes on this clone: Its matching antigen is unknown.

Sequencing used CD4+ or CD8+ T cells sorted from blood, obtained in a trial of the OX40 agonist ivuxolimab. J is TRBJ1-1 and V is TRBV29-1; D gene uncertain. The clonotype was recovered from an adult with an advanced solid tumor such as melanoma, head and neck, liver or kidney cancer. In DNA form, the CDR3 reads TGCAGCGTTGCTGAAACAGAGAACACTGAAGCTTTCTTT. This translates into CSVAETENTEAFF.